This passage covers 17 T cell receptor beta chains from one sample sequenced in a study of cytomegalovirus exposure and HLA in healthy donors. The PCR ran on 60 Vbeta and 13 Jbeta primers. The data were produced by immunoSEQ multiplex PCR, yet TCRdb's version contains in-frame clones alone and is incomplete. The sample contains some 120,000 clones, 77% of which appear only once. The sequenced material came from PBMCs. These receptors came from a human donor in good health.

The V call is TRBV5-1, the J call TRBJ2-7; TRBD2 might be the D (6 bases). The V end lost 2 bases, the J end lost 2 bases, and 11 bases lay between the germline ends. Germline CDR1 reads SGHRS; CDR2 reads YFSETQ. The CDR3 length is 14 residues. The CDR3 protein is CASSFSGRAYEQYF. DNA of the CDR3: TGCGCCAGCAGCTTCTCCGGGAGAGCCTACGAGCAGTACTTC.

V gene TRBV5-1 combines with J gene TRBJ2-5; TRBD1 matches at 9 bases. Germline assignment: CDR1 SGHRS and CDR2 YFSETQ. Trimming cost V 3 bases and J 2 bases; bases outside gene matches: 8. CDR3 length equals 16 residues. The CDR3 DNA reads TGCGCCAGCAGCTCAAGCCCGGGACAGGGACAAGAGACCCAGTACTTC. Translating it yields CASSSSPGQGQETQYF.

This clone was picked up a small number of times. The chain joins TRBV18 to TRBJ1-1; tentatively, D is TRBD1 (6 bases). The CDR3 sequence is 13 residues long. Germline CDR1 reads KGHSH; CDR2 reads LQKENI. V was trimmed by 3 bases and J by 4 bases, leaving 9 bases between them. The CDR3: CASSPVQGTEAFF. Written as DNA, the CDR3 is TGTGCCAGCTCACCGGTACAGGGCACTGAAGCTTTCTTT.

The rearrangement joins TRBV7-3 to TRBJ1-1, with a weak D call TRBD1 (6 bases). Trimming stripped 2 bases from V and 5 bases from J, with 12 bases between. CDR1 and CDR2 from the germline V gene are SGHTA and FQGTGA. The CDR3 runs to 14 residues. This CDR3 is CASSLDRSATEAFF. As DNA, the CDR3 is TGTGCCAGCAGCTTAGACAGGAGTGCGACTGAAGCTTTCTTT.

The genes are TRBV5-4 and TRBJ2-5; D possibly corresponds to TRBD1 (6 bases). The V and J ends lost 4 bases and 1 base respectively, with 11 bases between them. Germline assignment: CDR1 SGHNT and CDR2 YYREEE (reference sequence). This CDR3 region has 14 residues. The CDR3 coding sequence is TGTGCCAGCAGCCCTACAGGGTCCCAAGAGACCCAGTACTTC. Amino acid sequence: CASSPTGSQETQYF.

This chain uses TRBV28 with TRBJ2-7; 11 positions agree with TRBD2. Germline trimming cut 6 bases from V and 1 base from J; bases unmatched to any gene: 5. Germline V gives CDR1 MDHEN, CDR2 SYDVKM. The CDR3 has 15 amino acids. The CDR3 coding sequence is TGTGCCAGCAGCATAGCGGGAGGGCCTTCCTACGAGCAGTACTTC. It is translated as CASSIAGGPSYEQYF.

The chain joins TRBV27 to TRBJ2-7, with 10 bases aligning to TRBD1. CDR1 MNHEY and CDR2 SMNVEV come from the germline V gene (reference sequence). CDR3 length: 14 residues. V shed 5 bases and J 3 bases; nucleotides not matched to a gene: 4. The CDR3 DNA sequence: TGTGCCAGCAGTCCGGGGACAGGGGACTACGAGCAGTACTTC. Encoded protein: CASSPGTGDYEQYF.

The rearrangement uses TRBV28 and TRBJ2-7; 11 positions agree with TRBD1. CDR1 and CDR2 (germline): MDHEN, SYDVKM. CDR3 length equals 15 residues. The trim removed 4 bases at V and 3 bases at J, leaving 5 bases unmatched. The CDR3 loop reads CASSSGDRGIYEQYF. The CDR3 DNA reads TGTGCCAGCAGTTCCGGGGACAGGGGGATCTACGAGCAGTACTTC.

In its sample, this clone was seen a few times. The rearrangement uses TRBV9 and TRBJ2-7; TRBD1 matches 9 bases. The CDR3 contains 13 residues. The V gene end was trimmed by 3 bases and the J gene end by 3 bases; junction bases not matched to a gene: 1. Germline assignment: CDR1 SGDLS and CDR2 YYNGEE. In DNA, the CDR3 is TGTGCCAGCAGCGCGACAGGGGGCTACGAGCAGTACTTC. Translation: CASSATGGYEQYF. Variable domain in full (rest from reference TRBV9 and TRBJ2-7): DSGVTQTPKHLITATGQRVTLRCSPRSGDLSVYWYQQSLDQGLQFLIQYYNGEERAKGNILERFSAQQFPDLHSELNLSSLELGDSALYFCASSATGGYEQYFGPGTRLTVT.

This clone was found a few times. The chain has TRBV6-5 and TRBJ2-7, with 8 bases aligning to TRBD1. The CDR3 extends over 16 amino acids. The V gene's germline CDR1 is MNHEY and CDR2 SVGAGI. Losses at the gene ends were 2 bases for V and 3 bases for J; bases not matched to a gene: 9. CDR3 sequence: CASSYVPGTGSYEQYF. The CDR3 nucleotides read TGTGCCAGCAGTTACGTGCCCGGGACAGGAAGCTACGAGCAGTACTTC.

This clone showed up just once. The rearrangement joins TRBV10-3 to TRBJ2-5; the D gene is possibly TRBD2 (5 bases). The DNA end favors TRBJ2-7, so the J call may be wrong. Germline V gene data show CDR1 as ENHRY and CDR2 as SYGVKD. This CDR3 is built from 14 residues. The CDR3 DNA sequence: TGTGCCATCGGCCGTGGAGGAGAGGCCTACGAGCAGTACTTC. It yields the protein CAIGRGGEAYEQYF.

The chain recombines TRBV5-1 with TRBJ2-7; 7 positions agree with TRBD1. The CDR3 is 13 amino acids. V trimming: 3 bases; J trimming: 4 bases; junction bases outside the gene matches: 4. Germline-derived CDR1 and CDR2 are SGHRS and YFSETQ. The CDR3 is CASSSGQLYEQYF. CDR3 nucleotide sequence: TGCGCCAGCAGCTCGGGACAGCTTTACGAGCAGTACTTC.

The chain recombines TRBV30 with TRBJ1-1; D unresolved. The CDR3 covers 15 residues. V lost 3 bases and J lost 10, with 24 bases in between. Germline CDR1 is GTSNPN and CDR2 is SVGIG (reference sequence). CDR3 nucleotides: TGTGCCTGGAGCGAGATAGGTGGGAGCCACCTGGGAGCTTTCTTT. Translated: CAWSEIGGSHLGAFF.

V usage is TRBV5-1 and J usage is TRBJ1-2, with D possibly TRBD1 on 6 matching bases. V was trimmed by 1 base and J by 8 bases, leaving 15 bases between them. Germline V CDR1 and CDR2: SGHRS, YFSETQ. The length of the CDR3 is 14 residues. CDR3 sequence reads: CASSLTAGVRGYTF. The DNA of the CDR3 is TGCGCCAGCAGCTTGACGGCAGGGGTCAGGGGCTACACCTTC.

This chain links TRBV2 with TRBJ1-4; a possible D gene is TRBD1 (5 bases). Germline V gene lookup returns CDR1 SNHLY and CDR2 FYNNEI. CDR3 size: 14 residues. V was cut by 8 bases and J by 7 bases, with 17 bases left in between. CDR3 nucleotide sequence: TGTGCCAGCCTAGTTCCCGGGGGGAGTGAAAAACTGTTTTTT. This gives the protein CASLVPGGSEKLFF. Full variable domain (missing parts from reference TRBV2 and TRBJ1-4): EPEVTQTPSHQVTQMGQEVILRCVPISNHLYFYWYRQILGQKVEFLVSFYNNEISEKSEIFDDQFSVERPDGSNFTLKIRSTKLEDSAMYFCASLVPGGSEKLFFGSGTQLSVL.

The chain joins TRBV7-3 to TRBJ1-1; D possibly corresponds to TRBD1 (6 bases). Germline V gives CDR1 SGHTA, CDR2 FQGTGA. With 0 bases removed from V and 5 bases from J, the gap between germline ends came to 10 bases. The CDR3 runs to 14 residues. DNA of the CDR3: TGTGCCAGCAGCTTAACGACAGGAGGTACTGAAGCTTTCTTT. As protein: CASSLTTGGTEAFF. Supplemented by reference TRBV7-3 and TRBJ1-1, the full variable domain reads GAGVSQTPSNKVTEKGKYVELRCDPISGHTALYWYRQSLGQGPEFLIYFQGTGAADDSGLPNDRFFAVRPEGSVSTLKIQRTERGDSAVYLCASSLTTGGTEAFFGQGTRLTVV.

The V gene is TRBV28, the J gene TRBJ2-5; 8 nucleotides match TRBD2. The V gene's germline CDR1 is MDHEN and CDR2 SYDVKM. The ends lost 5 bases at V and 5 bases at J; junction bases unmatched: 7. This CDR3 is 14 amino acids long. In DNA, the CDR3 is TGTGCCAGCAGTGGGGCCGGCGGGAGGGAGACCCAGTACTTC. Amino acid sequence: CASSGAGGRETQYF.